The clone carrying this T cell receptor beta chain has only a few counts. Its antigen remains unknown. Time point meaning: blood at routine non-recurrence follow-up after resection. Whole RNA, which was extracted from tumor, nontumor lung tissue or frozen PBMC, was sequenced without any cell sorting. The trim removed 0 bases at V and 6 bases at J, leaving 4 bases unmatched. Looked up from germline, CDR1 is LGHNA and CDR2 is YNFKEQ. This CDR3 comprises 16 residues. TCRdb independently ran MiXCR on the 5' RACE reads; one entry per CDR3 protein. The sample consists of roughly 120,000 distinct CDR3 sequences, roughly an eighth of them appearing once. This entry belongs to a study of spatial heterogeneity in lung cancer. Across the study: Sequencing consistently turned up more beta-chain sequences than alpha-chain sequences. Raw reads contained each unique TCR and UMI combination more than ten times on average.

Study conclusions and caveats: The study found ubiquitous expanded tumor TCRs in blood more at resection than follow-up.

The source material was PBMCs, sampled at follow-up. The chain links TRBV4-2 to TRBJ2-1, with 11 nucleotides matching TRBD2. The TCR comes from a male donor with early-stage non-small cell lung cancer. For the CDR3, the DNA is TGTGCCAGCAGCCAAGATACTAGCGGGGGTGGCAATGAGCAGTTCTTC. Protein: CASSQDTSGGGNEQFF.